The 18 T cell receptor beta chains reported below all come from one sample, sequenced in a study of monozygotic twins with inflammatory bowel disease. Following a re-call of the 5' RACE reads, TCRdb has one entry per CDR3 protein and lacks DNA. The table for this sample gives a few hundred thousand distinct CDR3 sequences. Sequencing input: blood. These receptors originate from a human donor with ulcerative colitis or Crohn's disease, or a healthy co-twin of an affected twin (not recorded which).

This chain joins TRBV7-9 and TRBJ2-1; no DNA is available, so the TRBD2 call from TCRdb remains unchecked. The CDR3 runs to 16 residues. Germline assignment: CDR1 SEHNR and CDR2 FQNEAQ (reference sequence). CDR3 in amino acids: CASSPRVGVGSNEQFF.

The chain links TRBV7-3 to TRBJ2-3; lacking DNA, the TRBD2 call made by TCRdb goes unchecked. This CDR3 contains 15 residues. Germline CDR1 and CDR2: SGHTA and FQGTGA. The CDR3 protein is CASSRGLANSDTQYF.

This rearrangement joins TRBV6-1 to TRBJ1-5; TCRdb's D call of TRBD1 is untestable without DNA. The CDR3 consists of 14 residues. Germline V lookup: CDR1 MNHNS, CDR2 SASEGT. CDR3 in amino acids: CASSRHRDNQPQHF.

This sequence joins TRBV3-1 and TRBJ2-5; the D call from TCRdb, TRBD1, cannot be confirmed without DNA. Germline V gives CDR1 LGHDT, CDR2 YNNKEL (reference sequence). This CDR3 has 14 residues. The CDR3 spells CASSHGRTGETQYF.

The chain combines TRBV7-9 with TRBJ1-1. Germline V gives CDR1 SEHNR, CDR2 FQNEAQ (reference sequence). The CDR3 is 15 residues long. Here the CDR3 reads CASSLREGVDTEAFF.

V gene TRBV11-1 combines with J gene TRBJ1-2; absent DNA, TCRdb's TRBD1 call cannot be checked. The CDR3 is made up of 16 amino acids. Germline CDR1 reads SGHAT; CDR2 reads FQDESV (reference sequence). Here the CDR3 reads CASSPTGTFQDYGYTF.

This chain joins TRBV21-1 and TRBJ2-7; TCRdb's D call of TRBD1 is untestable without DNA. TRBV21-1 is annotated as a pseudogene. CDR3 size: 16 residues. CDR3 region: CASRKRGHSSSYEQYF.

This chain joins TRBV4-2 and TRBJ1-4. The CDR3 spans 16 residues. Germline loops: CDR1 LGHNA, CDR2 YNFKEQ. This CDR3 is CASSQDFRRTNEKLFF.

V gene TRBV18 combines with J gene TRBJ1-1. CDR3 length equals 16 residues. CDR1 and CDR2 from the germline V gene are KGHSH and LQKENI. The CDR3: CASSPYDAGQRRGAFF.

This CDR3 is CASSLFNYGYTF. The rearrangement links TRBV28 to TRBJ1-2. The CDR3 totals 12 residues. Germline V gene data show CDR1 as MDHEN and CDR2 as SYDVKM.

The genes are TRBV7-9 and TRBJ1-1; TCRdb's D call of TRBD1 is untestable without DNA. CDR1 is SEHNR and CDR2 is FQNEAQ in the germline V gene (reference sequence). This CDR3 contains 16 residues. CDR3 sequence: CASSGRGRAVDTEAFF. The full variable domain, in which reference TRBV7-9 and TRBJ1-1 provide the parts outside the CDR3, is DTGVSQNPRHKITKRGQNVTFRCDPISEHNRLYWYRQTLGQGPEFLTYFQNEAQLEKSRLLSDRFSAERPKGSFSTLEIQRTEQGDSAMYLCASSGRGRAVDTEAFFGQGTRLTVV.

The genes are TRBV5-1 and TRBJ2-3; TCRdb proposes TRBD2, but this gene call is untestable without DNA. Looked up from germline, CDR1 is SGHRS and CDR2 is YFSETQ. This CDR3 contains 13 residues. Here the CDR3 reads CASSRGGPDTQYF. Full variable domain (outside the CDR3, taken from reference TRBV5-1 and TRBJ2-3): KAGVTQTPRYLIKTRGQQVTLSCSPISGHRSVSWYQQTPGQGLQFLFEYFSETQRNKGNFPGRFSGRQFSNSRSEMNVSTLELGDSALYLCASSRGGPDTQYFGPGTRLTVL.

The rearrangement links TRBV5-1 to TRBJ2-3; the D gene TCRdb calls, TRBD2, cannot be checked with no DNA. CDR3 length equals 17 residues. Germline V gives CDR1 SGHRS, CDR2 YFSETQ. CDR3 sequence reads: CASSLAASGDSTDTQYF.

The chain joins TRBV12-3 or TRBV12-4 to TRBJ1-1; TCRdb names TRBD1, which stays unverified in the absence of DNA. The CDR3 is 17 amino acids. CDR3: CAILLDRGLLVNTEAFF.

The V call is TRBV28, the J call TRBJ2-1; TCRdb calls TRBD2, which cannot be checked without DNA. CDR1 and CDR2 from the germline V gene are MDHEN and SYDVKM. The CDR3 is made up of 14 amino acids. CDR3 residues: CASSGLGLANEQFF.

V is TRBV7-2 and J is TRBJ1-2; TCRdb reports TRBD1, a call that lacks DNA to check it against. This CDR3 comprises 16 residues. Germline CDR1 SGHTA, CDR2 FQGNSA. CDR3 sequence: CASSLALRQGMYGYTF.

The CDR3 region is CASSPRTGGESYEQYF. The genes are TRBV12-3 or TRBV12-4 and TRBJ2-7. CDR3 size: 16 residues.

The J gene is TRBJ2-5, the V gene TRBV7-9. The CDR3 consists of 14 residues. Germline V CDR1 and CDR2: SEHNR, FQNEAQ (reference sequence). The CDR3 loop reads CASSLIRQQETQYF.